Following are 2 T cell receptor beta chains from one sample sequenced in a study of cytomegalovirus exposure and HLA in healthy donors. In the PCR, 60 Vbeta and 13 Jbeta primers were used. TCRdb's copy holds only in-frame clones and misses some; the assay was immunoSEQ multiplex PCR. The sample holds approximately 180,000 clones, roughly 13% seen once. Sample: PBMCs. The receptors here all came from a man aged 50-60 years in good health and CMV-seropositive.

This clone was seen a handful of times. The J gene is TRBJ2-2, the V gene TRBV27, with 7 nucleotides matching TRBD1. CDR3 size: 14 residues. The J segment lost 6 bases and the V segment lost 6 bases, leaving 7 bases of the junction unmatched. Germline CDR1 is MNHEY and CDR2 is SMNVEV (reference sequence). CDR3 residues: CASRGDRVAGELFF. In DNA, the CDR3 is TGTGCCAGCAGGGGAGACAGGGTTGCCGGGGAGCTGTTTTTT.

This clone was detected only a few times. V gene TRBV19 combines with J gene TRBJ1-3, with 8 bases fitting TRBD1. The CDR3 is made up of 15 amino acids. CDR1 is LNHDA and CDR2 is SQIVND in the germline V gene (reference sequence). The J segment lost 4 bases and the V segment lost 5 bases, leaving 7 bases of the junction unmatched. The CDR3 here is CASSFLRDRGNTIYF. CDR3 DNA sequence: TGTGCCAGTAGTTTCCTACGGGACAGGGGAAACACCATATATTTT.